The 25 T cell receptor beta chains below all came from one sample that was sequenced in a study of blood T cells in healthy people across ages. A second PCR of roughly 7 to 11 cycles used a sample-barcoded 5' primer and a J-beta primer mix. TCRdb recomputed calls from the 5' RACE reads with MiXCR, one row per CDR3 protein. Among hundreds of thousands of distinct CDR3 sequences listed, more than 25% were seen once. Sequenced input: blood. The receptors come from an elderly woman in good health.

This clonotype was seen a few times. Its ends do not fully match the called genes, so a read error is possible. This chain connects TRBV2 to TRBJ2-7; TRBD2 aligns across 9 bases. The CDR3 sequence is 14 residues long. The germline V gene encodes CDR1 SNHLY and CDR2 FYNNEI. This chain's CDR3 is CASGGGALSYEQYF. The CDR3 nucleotides are TGTGCCAGCGGCGGGGGGGCCCTGTCCTACGAACAGTACTTC.

About this clonotype itself: One base away lies a much larger clone, so this may be a sequencing read error. The rearrangement links TRBV18 to TRBJ2-7; 12 bases map to TRBD2. J lost 7 bases, V lost 6 bases, and 16 bases had no gene match. Germline lookup yields CDR1 KGHSH and CDR2 LQKENI. The CDR3 has 17 amino acids. The CDR3 region is CASSPFTSGGPWGEQYF. DNA of the CDR3: TGTGCCAGCTCTCCGTTTACTAGCGGGGGGCCCTGGGGGGAGCAGTACTTC. The full variable domain, rest sourced from reference TRBV18 and TRBJ2-7, is NAGVMQNPRHLVRRRGQEARLRCSPMKGHSHVYWYRQLPEEGLKFMVYLQKENIIDESGMPKERFSAEFPKEGPSILRIQQVVRGDSAAYFCASSPFTSGGPWGEQYFGPGTRLTVT.

V usage is TRBV20-1 and J usage is TRBJ1-6, with D uncertain. From germline, CDR1 is DFQATT and CDR2 SNEGSKA (reference sequence). The ends were cut back, 1 base at V and 11 bases at J, with 18 bases in the middle. The CDR3 consists of 15 residues. The CDR3 DNA reads as TGCAGTGCTAGAGCCCTAGGGAGTTACGGGGCACCCCTCCACTTT. Translated, it gives CSARALGSYGAPLHF.

The J gene is TRBJ2-1, the V gene TRBV19; 8 positions agree with TRBD1. There are 14 residues in the CDR3. Germline lookup yields CDR1 LNHDA and CDR2 SQIVND (reference sequence). Trimming took 6 bases from V and 6 from J; bases not matched to a gene: 7. For the CDR3, the DNA is TGTGCCAGTAGGTGGCGGACAGGGCCCAATGAGCAGTTCTTC. Its protein is CASRWRTGPNEQFF.

The rearrangement uses TRBV12-3 or TRBV12-4 and TRBJ2-3, with 9 bases lining up with TRBD2. CDR3 length equals 16 residues. V lost 6 bases, J lost 4 bases, and 11 bases stayed unmatched. CDR3 bases: TGTGCCAGCAGCCAGGGACTAGCAGAGGGCGCAGATACGCAGTATTTT. Its protein product is CASSQGLAEGADTQYF.

As concerns this clonotype: At one boundary the junction diverges from the germline segment, which might be a read error. This CDR3 is CASSLEGNVDTRYF. CDR3 coding DNA: TGCGCCAGCAGCTTGGAAGGGAATGTAGATACGCGGTATTTT. The chain recombines TRBV5-1 with TRBJ2-3, with unresolved D. This CDR3 spans 14 amino acids. CDR1 SGHRS and CDR2 YFSETQ come from the germline V gene.

In its sample, this clonotype was seen many times. As DNA, the CDR3 is TGCGCCAGCAGTGAGTCGGTAGATACGCAGTATTTT. Protein sequence: CASSESVDTQYF. The chain joins TRBV10-2 to TRBJ2-3, with no clear D. Germline values: CDR1 WSHSY, CDR2 SAAADI. The CDR3 runs 12 residues. Trimming removed 0 bases at V and 5 bases at J, with 3 bases between.

This clonotype was observed many times. The chain carries TRBV9 and TRBJ2-5, with TRBD2 identical over 7 bases. This CDR3 region has 16 residues. After removal of 3 bases from V and 1 base from J, the junction contained 9 bases not matched to a gene. CDR1 SGDLS and CDR2 YYNGEE come from the germline V gene. The CDR3 loop is CASSGYSGSSQETQYF. The DNA of the CDR3 is TGTGCCAGCAGCGGATATAGCGGGTCCTCCCAAGAGACCCAGTACTTC.

On this clonotype: This may come from a read error, since a much larger clone is one base off. V gene TRBV18 combines with J gene TRBJ2-4; D possibly uses TRBD1 or TRBD2 (5 bases each). The CDR3 extends over 14 amino acids. V lost 5 bases and J lost 15, with 23 bases in between. Looked up from germline, CDR1 is KGHSH and CDR2 is LQKENI. CDR3 nucleotide sequence: TGTGCCAGCTCAAGGGACCATAGCTCCTACGAGCGGTACTTC. It specifies CASSRDHSSYERYF.

The V and J genes are TRBV7-2 and TRBJ2-1; D perhaps matches TRBD2 (7 bases). Germline-derived CDR1 and CDR2 are SGHTA and FQGNSA. The CDR3 is made up of 14 amino acids. V lost 1 base and J lost 13, with 17 bases in between. The CDR3 loop reads CASSLDGRAGAQFF. The CDR3 DNA reads TGTGCCAGCAGCTTAGATGGTCGGGCGGGGGCTCAGTTCTTC.

This clonotype was recorded only once. CDR3 sequence: CASSLHRGNNEQFF. CDR3 DNA sequence: TGTGCCAGCAGCCTCCACAGGGGGAACAATGAGCAGTTCTTC. This rearrangement joins TRBV7-9 to TRBJ2-1; TRBD1 matches 8 bases. The CDR3 loop spans 14 amino acids. The J segment lost 5 bases and the V segment lost 5 bases, leaving 5 bases of the junction unmatched. Germline CDR1 and CDR2: SEHNR and FQNEAQ (reference sequence).

Notes on this clonotype: A read error is possible here, since a much larger clone lies one base away. The chain carries TRBV20-1 and TRBJ1-2; TRBD1 might be the D (5 bases). From germline, CDR1 is DFQATT and CDR2 SNEGSKA (reference sequence). The length of the CDR3 is 13 residues. The CDR3 DNA reads as TGCAGCCGAAGACTACCCAGGGAATTCGACTACACCTTC. Translating gives CSRRLPREFDYTF.

V is TRBV7-9 and J is TRBJ1-1; D perhaps matches TRBD1 (6 bases). This CDR3 spans 12 amino acids. V was trimmed by 5 bases and J by 6 bases, leaving 10 bases between them. Per the germline V gene, CDR1 is SEHNR and CDR2 is FQNEAQ (reference sequence). CDR3 loop: CASSIGQPEAFF. CDR3 DNA: TGTGCCAGCAGCATCGGACAGCCTGAAGCTTTCTTT. The full variable domain, with the rest looked up from reference TRBV7-9 and TRBJ1-1, is DTGVSQNPRHKITKRGQNVTFRCDPISEHNRLYWYRQTLGQGPEFLTYFQNEAQLEKSRLLSDRFSAERPKGSFSTLEIQRTEQGDSAMYLCASSIGQPEAFFGQGTRLTVV.

This clonotype has a single count. The chain joins TRBV7-8 to TRBJ2-7; 8 bases are shared with TRBD2. The trim removed 7 bases at V and 2 bases at J, leaving 7 bases unmatched. This CDR3 is 14 amino acids long. The germline CDR1 and CDR2 sequences are SGHVS and FQNEAQ. Here the CDR3 reads CASTLLAATYEQYF. CDR3 DNA sequence: TGTGCCAGCACCCTACTAGCGGCGACCTACGAGCAGTACTTC.

This clonotype was seen repeatedly, ten times or more. The DNA is omitted, as the CDR3 cannot be located on it reliably, and the CDR3 follows TCRdb's listing. The chain uses TRBV2 and TRBJ2-1; the DNA was not used to check the table's D call, TRBD2. Germline V gene data show CDR1 as SNHLY and CDR2 as FYNNEI. The CDR3 numbers 15 amino acids, ends counted. The CDR3 sequence: CASSEGVGVGTSTFF.

The rearrangement links TRBV7-2 to TRBJ2-2, with D possibly TRBD2 on 7 matching bases. CDR3 length: 17 amino acids. Per the germline V gene, CDR1 is SGHTA and CDR2 is FQGNSA. V shed 0 bases and J shed 0 bases, with 11 bases lying between them. CDR3 residues: CASSLAGGLPNTGELFF. DNA of the CDR3: TGTGCCAGCAGCTTAGCGGGGGGGCTACCGAACACCGGGGAGCTGTTTTTT.

This clonotype was observed at least ten times. J is TRBJ1-6 and V is TRBV7-2; maybe TRBD1 (5 bases). The ends were cut back, 3 bases at V and 11 bases at J, with 11 bases in the middle. Looked up from germline, CDR1 is SGHTA and CDR2 is FQGNSA. This CDR3 region has 13 residues. The CDR3 DNA sequence: TGTGCCAGCAGCTTGGGACGCAGCGCACCCCTCCACTTT. This gives the protein CASSLGRSAPLHF. Complete variable domain (other parts from reference TRBV7-2 and TRBJ1-6): GAGVSQSPSNKVTEKGKDVELRCDPISGHTALYWYRQSLGQGLEFLIYFQGNSAPDKSGLPSDRFSAERTGGSVSTLTIQRTQQEDSAVYLCASSLGRSAPLHFGNGTRLTVT.

This chain connects TRBV7-3 to TRBJ2-3; TRBD2 matches 7 bases. The V segment lost 1 base and the J segment 11 bases; nucleotides outside the gene matches: 12. CDR1 and CDR2 (germline): SGHTA, FQGTGA. This CDR3 has 15 amino acids. Here the CDR3 reads CASSLSGGSTFWQYF. The CDR3 DNA reads TGTGCCAGCAGCTTAAGCGGCGGGAGTACCTTTTGGCAGTATTTT.

In its sample, this clonotype was seen many times. CDR3 sequence reads: CSASRLAGGGETQYF. CDR3 nucleotide sequence: TGCAGTGCTAGTCGACTAGCGGGGGGCGGTGAGACCCAGTACTTC. The chain couples TRBV20-1 to TRBJ2-5; TRBD2 aligns across 13 bases. This CDR3 comprises 15 residues. Germline trimming cut 3 bases from V and 5 bases from J; bases unmatched to any gene: 6. CDR1 DFQATT and CDR2 SNEGSKA come from the germline V gene (reference sequence).

The chain carries TRBV12-3 or TRBV12-4 and TRBJ1-1; TRBD1 agrees at 10 bases. The junction had 9 bases not matched to a gene; V was cut back by 5 bases and J by 0 bases. The CDR3 totals 17 residues. The CDR3 DNA is TGTGCCAGCAGTCTCCGGGACAGGGGTTTTCTGAACACTGAAGCTTTCTTT. As protein: CASSLRDRGFLNTEAFF.

This sequence joins TRBV20-1 and TRBJ1-6; D is unresolved. CDR3 length: 14 amino acids. Trimming took off 5 bases at V and 6 bases at J, with 14 bases between the two ends. Germline CDR1 reads DFQATT; CDR2 reads SNEGSKA (reference sequence). The CDR3 DNA reads as TGCAGTGCTCCTGACAACAGAGTTAATTCACCCCTCCACTTT. Protein sequence: CSAPDNRVNSPLHF.

The rearrangement joins TRBV18 to TRBJ1-1; no firm D call. Trimming took off 4 bases at V and 0 bases at J, with 12 bases between the two ends. The germline CDR1 and CDR2 sequences are KGHSH and LQKENI. The CDR3 extends over 15 amino acids. The CDR3 loop is CASSLSQLMNTEAFF. In DNA, the CDR3 is TGTGCCAGCTCACTATCACAGCTCATGAACACTGAAGCTTTCTTT.

This clonotype was seen at least ten times. J is TRBJ2-1 and V is TRBV10-2; D possibly corresponds to TRBD1 (5 bases). CDR1 is WSHSY, CDR2 SAAADI, per germline. Trimming pared 6 bases from V and 3 bases from J, leaving 6 bases between. The CDR3 is 12 residues long. DNA for the CDR3: TGCGCCAGCAGACAGGACTACAATGAGCAGTTCTTC. This translates into CASRQDYNEQFF.

This clonotype has just one count. A much bigger clone sits one base away, suggesting this may be a read error. This chain connects TRBV11-2 to TRBJ2-7; TRBD2 aligns across 14 bases. The CDR3 sequence is 16 residues long. Germline CDR1 reads SGHAT; CDR2 reads FQNNGV. After removal of 5 bases from V and 7 bases from J, the junction contained 10 bases not matched to a gene. The CDR3 loop reads CASSRLAGGLGNEQYF. CDR3 nucleotides: TGTGCCAGCAGCCGACTAGCGGGGGGGCTCGGCAATGAGCAGTACTTC.

This clonotype has a count of ten or more. V gene TRBV12-3 or TRBV12-4 combines with J gene TRBJ2-7; TRBD1 matches at 9 bases. The CDR3 totals 18 residues. The J segment lost 2 bases and the V segment lost 2 bases, leaving 13 bases of the junction unmatched. Here the CDR3 DNA reads TGTGCCAGCAGTTTACTCGGGACAGGGAGGTACATCACCTACGAGCAGTACTTC. Amino acid sequence: CASSLLGTGRYITYEQYF.